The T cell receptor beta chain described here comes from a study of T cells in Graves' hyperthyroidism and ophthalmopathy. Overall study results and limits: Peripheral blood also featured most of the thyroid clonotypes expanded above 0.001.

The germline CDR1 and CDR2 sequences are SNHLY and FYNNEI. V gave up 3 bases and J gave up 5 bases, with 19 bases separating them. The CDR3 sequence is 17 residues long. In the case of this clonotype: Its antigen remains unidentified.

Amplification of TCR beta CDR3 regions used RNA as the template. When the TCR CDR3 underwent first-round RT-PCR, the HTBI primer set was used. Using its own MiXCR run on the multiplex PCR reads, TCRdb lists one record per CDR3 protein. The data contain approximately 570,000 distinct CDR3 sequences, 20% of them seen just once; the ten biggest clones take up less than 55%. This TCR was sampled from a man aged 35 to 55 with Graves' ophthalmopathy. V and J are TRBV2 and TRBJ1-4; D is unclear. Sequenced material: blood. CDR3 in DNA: TGTGCCAGCAGTGATATTACGGAGGTAGCCTACAATGAAAAACTGTTTTTT. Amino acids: CASSDITEVAYNEKLFF.